This T cell receptor beta chain is drawn from a study of cytomegalovirus exposure and HLA in healthy donors. Study-level points and caveats: Previously analyzed data showed that most TCR beta V segments were productive at a frequency of about 87% or about 30%.

The CDR3 contains 18 residues. Losses at the gene ends were 5 bases for V and 5 bases for J; bases not matched to a gene: 14. CDR1 is LNHDA and CDR2 is SQIVND in the germline V gene (reference sequence). In the case of this clone: Its cognate antigen is unknown.

A multiplex PCR was run with 60 Vbeta primers and 13 Jbeta primers. Libraries were prepared by immunoSEQ multiplex PCR; TCRdb keeps only in-frame clonotypes and omits some of them. Altogether some 150,000 clones are present, about 80% being singletons, with the ten largest covering around 4.3%. The specimen sequenced was PBMCs. The clonotype comes from a man aged 25 to 40 in good health and CMV-seronegative. The chain recombines TRBV19 with TRBJ2-5; 13 positions agree with TRBD2. CDR3 residues: CASSVRLAGGLLGETQYF. The CDR3 DNA follows: TGTGCCAGTAGTGTGAGACTAGCGGGGGGTCTCTTGGGGGAGACCCAGTACTTC. Based on the CDR3 plus reference TRBV19 and TRBJ2-5, the full variable domain is DGGITQSPKYLFRKEGQNVTLSCEQNLNHDAMYWYRQDPGQGLRLIYYSQIVNDFQKGDIAEGYSVSREKKESFPLTVTSAQKNPTAFYLCASSVRLAGGLLGETQYFGPGTRLLVL.